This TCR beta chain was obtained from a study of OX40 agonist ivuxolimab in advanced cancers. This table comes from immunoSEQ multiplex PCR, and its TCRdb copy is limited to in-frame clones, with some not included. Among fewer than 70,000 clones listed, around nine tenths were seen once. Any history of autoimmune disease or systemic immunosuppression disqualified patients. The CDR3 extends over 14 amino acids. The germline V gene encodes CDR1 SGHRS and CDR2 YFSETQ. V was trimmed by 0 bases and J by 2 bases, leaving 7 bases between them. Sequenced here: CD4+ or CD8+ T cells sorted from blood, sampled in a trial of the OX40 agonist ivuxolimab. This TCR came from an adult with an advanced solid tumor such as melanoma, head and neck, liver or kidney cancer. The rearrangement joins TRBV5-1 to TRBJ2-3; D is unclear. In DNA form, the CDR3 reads TGCGCCAGCAGCTTGGGGCATATCACAGATACGCAGTATTTT. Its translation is CASSLGHITDTQYF.